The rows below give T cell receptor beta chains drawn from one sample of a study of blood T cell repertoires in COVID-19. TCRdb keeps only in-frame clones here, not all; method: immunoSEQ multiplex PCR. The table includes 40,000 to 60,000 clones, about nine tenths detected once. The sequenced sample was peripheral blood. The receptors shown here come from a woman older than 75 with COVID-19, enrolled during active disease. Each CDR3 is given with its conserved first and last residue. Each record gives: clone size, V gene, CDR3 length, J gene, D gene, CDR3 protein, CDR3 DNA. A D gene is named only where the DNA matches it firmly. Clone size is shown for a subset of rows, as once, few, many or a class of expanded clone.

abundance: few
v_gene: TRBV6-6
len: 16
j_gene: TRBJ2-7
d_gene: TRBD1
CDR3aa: CASSYWEGQGVYEQYF
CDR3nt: TGTGCCAGCAGTTACTGGGAAGGGCAGGGGGTATACGAGCAGTACTTC

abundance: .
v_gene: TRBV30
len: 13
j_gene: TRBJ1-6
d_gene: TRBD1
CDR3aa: CAWRGQTRGPLHF
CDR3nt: TGTGCCTGGAGGGGACAGACCCGCGGACCCCTCCACTTT

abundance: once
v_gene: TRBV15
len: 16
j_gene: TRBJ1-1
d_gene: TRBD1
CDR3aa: CATSRDRRQGRTEAFF
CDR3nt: TGTGCCACCAGCAGAGATCGGCGACAGGGACGTACTGAAGCTTTCTTT

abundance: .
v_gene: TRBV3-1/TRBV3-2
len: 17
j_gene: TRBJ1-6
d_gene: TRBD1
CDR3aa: CASSQVLRTGSNSPLHF
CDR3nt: TGTGCCAGCAGCCAAGTCTTACGGACAGGGAGTAATTCACCCCTCCACTTT

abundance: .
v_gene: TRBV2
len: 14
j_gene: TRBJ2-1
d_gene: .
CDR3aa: CATSRMAANNEQFF
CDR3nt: TGTGCCACGAGTCGAATGGCGGCCAACAATGAGCAGTTCTTC

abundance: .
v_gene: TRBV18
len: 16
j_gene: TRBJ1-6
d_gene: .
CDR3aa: CASSPLPGRGDSPLHF
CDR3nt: TGTGCCAGCTCACCACTCCCCGGCAGGGGTGATTCACCCCTCCACTTT

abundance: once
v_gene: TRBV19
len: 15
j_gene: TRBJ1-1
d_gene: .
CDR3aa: CASSIDMGRNTEAFF
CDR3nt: TGTGCCAGTAGTATAGATATGGGGAGGAACACTGAAGCTTTCTTT

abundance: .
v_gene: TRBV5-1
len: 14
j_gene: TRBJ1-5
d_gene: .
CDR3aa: CASSLRGGNQPQHF
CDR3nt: TGCGCCAGCAGCTTGCGGGGGGGCAATCAGCCCCAGCATTTT

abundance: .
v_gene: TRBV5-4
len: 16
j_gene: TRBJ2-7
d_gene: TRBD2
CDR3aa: CASSLGLAGGVTKQYF
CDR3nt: TGTGCCAGCAGCTTGGGTCTAGCGGGAGGGGTTACGAAGCAGTACTTC

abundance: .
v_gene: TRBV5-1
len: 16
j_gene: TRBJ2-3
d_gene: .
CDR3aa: CASSLTAGEYTDTQYF
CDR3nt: TGCGCCAGCAGCTTAACGGCCGGGGAGTACACAGATACGCAGTATTTT

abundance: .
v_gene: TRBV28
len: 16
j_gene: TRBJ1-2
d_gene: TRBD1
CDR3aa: CASTQAGGNANYGYTF
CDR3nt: TGTGCCAGCACCCAGGCAGGGGGGAATGCTAACTATGGCTACACCTTC

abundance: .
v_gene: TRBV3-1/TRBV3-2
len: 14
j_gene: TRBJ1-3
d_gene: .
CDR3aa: CASSPRSSGNTIYF
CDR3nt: TGTGCCAGCAGCCCTCGGAGCTCTGGAAACACCATATATTTT

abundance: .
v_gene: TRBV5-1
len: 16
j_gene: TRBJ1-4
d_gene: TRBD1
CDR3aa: CASSETGDRSNEKLFF
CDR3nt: TGCGCCAGCAGCGAGACAGGGGATAGGTCTAATGAAAAACTGTTTTTT

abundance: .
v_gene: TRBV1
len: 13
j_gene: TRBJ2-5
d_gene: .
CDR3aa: CTSSQGGRETQYF
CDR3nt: TGCACCAGCAGCCAAGGCGGGAGAGAGACCCAGTACTTC

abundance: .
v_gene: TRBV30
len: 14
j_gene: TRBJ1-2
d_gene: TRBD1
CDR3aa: CAWDRGRPVFDYTF
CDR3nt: TGTGCCTGGGACAGGGGGCGCCCGGTGTTTGACTACACCTTC

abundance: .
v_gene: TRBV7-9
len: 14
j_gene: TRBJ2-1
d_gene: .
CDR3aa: CASSLRAHGGEQFF
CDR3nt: TGTGCCAGCAGCTTAAGGGCCCACGGAGGGGAGCAGTTCTTC

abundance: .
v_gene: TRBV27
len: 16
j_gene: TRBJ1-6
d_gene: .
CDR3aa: CASSRLGQGYNSPLHF
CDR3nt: TGTGCCAGCAGTCGACTGGGGCAGGGGTATAATTCACCCCTCCACTTT

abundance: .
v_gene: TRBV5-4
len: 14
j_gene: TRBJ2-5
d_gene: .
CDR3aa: CASSLEASQETQYF
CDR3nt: TGTGCCAGCAGCTTGGAGGCTAGCCAAGAGACCCAGTACTTC

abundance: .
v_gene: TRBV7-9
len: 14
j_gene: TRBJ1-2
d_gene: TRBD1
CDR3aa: CASISTTGNYGYTF
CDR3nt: TGTGCCAGCATCTCGACGACAGGGAACTATGGCTACACCTTC

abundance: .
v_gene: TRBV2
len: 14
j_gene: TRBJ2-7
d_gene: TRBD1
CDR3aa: CASIKPGQGVRQYF
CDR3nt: TGTGCCAGCATAAAACCGGGACAGGGGGTACGGCAGTACTTC

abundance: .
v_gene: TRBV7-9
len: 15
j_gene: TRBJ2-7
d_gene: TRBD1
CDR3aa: CASSSWGQGVYEQYF
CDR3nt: TGTGCCAGCAGCTCCTGGGGACAGGGGGTCTACGAGCAGTACTTC

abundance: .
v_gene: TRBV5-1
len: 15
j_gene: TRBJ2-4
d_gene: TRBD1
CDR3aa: CASSGLQGAKNIQYF
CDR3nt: TGCGCCAGCAGCGGGCTACAGGGGGCCAAAAACATTCAGTACTTC

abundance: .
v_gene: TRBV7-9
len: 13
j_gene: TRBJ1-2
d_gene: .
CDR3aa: CASSLEALYGYTF
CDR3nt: TGTGCCAGCAGCTTAGAAGCTCTCTATGGCTACACCTTC

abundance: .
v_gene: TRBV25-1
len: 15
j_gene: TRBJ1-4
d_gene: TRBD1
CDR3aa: CASSVDRASNEKLFF
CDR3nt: TGTGCCAGCAGTGTCGACAGGGCCTCTAATGAAAAACTGTTTTTT

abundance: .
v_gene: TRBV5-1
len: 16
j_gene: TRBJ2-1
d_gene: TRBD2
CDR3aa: CASSSRGGRTGDEQFF
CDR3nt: TGCGCCAGCAGCTCCCGGGGGGGCCGCACCGGGGATGAGCAGTTCTTC

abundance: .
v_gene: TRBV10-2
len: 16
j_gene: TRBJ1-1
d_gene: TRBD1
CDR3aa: CASIPGQELLNTEAFF
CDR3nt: TGCGCCAGCATTCCGGGACAGGAACTTTTGAACACTGAAGCTTTCTTT

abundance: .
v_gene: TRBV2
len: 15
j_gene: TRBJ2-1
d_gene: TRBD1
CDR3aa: CASTRDRGQYNEQFF
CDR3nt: TGTGCCAGCACCCGAGACAGGGGGCAGTACAATGAGCAGTTCTTC

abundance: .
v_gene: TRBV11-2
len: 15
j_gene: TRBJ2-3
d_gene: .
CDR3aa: CASRQGGNGADTQYF
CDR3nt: TGTGCCAGCAGACAAGGAGGAAATGGGGCAGATACGCAGTATTTT

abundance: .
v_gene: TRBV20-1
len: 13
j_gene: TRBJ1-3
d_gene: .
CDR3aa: CSASAGYGNTIYF
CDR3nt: TGCAGTGCTAGTGCCGGGTACGGAAACACCATATATTTT

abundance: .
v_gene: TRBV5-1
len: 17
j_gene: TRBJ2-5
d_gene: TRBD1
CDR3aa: CASSGTGQGRWQETQYF
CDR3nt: TGCGCCAGCAGCGGGACGGGACAGGGAAGGTGGCAAGAGACCCAGTACTTC

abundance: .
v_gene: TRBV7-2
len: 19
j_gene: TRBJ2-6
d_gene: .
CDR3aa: CASSLGYRETISGANVLTF
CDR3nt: TGTGCCAGCAGCTTAGGCTACAGGGAAACCATCTCTGGGGCCAACGTCCTGACTTTC

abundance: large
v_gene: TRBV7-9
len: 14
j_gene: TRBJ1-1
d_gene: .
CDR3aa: CASTSTGYNTEAFF
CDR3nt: TGTGCCAGCACGTCGACAGGTTATAACACTGAAGCTTTCTTT

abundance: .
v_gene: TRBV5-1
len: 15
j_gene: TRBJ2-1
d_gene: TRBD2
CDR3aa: CASSNGLAVYNEQFF
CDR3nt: TGCGCCAGCAGCAACGGACTAGCGGTATACAATGAGCAGTTCTTC

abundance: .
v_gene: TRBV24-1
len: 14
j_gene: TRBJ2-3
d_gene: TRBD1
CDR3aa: CATSRDTRDRAQYF
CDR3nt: TGTGCCACCAGCCGGGACACTCGCGACAGGGCGCAGTATTTT

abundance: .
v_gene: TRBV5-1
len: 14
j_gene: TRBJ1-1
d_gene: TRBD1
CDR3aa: CASSPRTGGTEAFF
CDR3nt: TGCGCCAGCAGCCCGAGGACAGGGGGCACTGAAGCTTTCTTT

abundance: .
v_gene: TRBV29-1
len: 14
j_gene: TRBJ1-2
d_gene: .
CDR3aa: CSVATQGSYYGYTF
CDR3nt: TGCAGCGTTGCTACCCAGGGGTCCTACTATGGCTACACCTTC

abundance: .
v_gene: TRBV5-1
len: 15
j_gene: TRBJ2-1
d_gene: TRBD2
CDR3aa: CASSVSGGAINEQFF
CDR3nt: TGCGCCAGCAGCGTAAGCGGGGGGGCAATCAATGAGCAGTTCTTC

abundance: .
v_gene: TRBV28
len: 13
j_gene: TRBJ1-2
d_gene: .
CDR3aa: CASSGTPRPGYTF
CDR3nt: TGTGCCAGCAGCGGGACTCCTAGACCAGGCTACACCTTC

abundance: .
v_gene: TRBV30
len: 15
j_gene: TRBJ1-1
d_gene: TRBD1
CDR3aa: CAWSLGQGINTEAFF
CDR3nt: TGTGCCTGGAGTTTGGGACAGGGGATCAACACTGAAGCTTTCTTT

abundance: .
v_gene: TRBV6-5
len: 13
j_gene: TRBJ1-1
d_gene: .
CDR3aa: CASRPQGNTEAFF
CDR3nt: TGTGCCAGCAGGCCGCAGGGGAACACTGAAGCTTTCTTT

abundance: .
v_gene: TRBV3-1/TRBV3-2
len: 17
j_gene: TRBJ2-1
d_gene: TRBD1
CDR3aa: CASSQGPGQGAYNEQFF
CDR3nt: TGTGCCAGCAGCCAGGGCCCGGGGCAGGGGGCTTACAATGAGCAGTTCTTC

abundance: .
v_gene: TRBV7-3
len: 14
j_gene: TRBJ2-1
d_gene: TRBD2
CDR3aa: CASSSLGTRDEQFF
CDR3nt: TGTGCCAGCAGCTCACTCGGGACTAGAGATGAGCAGTTCTTC

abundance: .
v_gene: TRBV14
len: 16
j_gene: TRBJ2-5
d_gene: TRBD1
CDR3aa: CASSRWDRGGRETQYF
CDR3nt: TGTGCCAGCAGCCGATGGGACAGGGGCGGGAGAGAGACCCAGTACTTC

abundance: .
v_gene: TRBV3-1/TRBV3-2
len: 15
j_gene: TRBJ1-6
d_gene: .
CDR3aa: CASSGWGGLSSPLHF
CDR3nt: TGTGCCAGCAGCGGGTGGGGAGGGTTGAGCTCACCCCTCCACTTT

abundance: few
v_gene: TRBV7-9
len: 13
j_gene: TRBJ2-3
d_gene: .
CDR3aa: CASSRDNTDTQYF
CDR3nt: TGTGCCAGCAGCCGGGACAACACAGATACGCAGTATTTT